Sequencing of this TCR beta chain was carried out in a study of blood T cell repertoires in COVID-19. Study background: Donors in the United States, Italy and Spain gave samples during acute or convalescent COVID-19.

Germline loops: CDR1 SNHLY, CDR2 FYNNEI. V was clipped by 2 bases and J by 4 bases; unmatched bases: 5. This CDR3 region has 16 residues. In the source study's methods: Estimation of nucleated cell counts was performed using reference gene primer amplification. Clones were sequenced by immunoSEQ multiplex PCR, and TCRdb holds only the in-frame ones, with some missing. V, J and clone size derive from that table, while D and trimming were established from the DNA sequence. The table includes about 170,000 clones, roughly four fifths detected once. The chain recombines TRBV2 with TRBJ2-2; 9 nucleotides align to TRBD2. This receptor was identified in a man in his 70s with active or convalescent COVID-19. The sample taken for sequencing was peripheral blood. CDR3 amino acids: CASSERRGGATGELFF. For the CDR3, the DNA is TGTGCCAGCAGTGAAAGGCGGGGGGGAGCCACCGGGGAGCTGTTTTTT.